These T cell receptor beta chains were read from a single sample in a study of blood T cell repertoires in COVID-19. Clones were sequenced by immunoSEQ multiplex PCR, and TCRdb holds only the in-frame ones, with some missing. The sample holds 71,000 or so clones, roughly 83% seen once. Sequenced sample: peripheral blood. Source of these receptors: a man between 65 and 80 years old with acute or convalescent COVID-19. CDR3s include the opening cysteine and the closing phenylalanine or tryptophan. D genes are given only for firm matches. Clone size appears in some rows only: once, few, many, or a class for an expanded clone.

clone size	D gene	V gene	J gene	CDR3 protein	CDR3 DNA
NA	NA	TRBV5-1	TRBJ1-1	CASSLWGQGTEAFF	TGCGCCAGCAGCCTTTGGGGGCAAGGCACTGAAGCTTTCTTT
many	NA	TRBV29-1	TRBJ2-2	CSVEAPNTGELFF	TGCAGCGTTGAGGCACCGAACACCGGGGAGCTGTTTTTT
NA	NA	TRBV24-1	TRBJ1-1	CATSDSGRGDTEAFF	TGTGCCACCAGTGACTCAGGGAGGGGCGACACTGAAGCTTTCTTT
NA	TRBD1	TRBV10-3	TRBJ1-1	CAITGGGLGNTEAFF	TGTGCCATCACAGGGGGCGGGCTGGGGAACACTGAAGCTTTCTTT
NA	NA	TRBV2	TRBJ2-2	CASSRGSHTGELFF	TGTGCCAGCAGCAGGGGTAGTCACACCGGGGAGCTGTTTTTT
NA	NA	TRBV30	TRBJ2-2	CAWRAFYTGELFF	TGTGCCTGGAGAGCCTTTTACACCGGGGAGCTGTTTTTT
NA	TRBD1	TRBV7-9	TRBJ1-3	CASSPKDRVGNTIYF	TGTGCCAGCAGCCCTAAGGACAGGGTGGGAAACACCATATATTTT
NA	TRBD2	TRBV7-6	TRBJ2-7	CASSLTQTSGSSIYEQYF	TGTGCCAGCAGCTTGACCCAGACTAGCGGGAGTTCCATCTACGAGCAGTACTTC
NA	TRBD2	TRBV3-1/TRBV3-2	TRBJ2-3	CASSQLNSTSGRIADTQYF	TGTGCCAGCAGCCAACTAAACTCGACTAGCGGGAGGATCGCAGATACGCAGTATTTT
NA	TRBD1	TRBV27	TRBJ1-2	CASSLVGTGNGYTF	TGTGCCAGCAGTTTAGTAGGGACAGGGAATGGCTACACCTTC
NA	TRBD1	TRBV25-1	TRBJ1-1	CASSSQQGAVAEAFF	TGTGCCAGCAGTTCGCAACAGGGGGCTGTCGCTGAAGCTTTCTTT
NA	NA	TRBV11-3	TRBJ2-2	CASRRSGNTGELFF	TGTGCCAGCCGACGGAGCGGGAACACCGGGGAGCTGTTTTTT
NA	NA	TRBV11-2	TRBJ1-5	CASSSQEGQPQHF	TGTGCCAGCAGCTCACAGGAGGGGCAGCCCCAGCATTTT
NA	NA	TRBV7-2	TRBJ2-5	CASSSRDQETQYF	TGTGCCAGCAGCTCGAGGGACCAAGAGACCCAGTACTTC
few	NA	TRBV12-3/TRBV12-4	TRBJ2-1	CASNRGDEQFF	TGTGCCAGCAACCGCGGCGATGAGCAGTTCTTC
NA	NA	TRBV6-5	TRBJ2-3	CASSPGTDTQYF	TGTGCCAGCAGCCCGGGGACAGATACGCAGTATTTT
NA	TRBD1	TRBV6-5	TRBJ1-2	CASSLDGTVVGYTF	TGTGCCAGCAGTCTAGATGGGACAGTTGTTGGCTACACCTTC
NA	NA	TRBV7-9	TRBJ1-2	CASSRTPERNYGYTF	TGTGCCAGCAGCCGGACACCCGAGCGAAACTATGGCTACACCTTC
NA	TRBD1	TRBV7-3	TRBJ1-2	CASSPTGGGYTF	TGTGCCAGCAGCCCGACAGGGGGTGGCTACACCTTC
NA	NA	TRBV2	TRBJ2-7	CASSEGQISDEQYF	TGTGCCAGCAGTGAAGGACAGATCTCTGACGAGCAGTACTTC
NA	NA	TRBV5-1	TRBJ2-7	CASSGVGQGHEQYF	TGCGCCAGCAGCGGAGTCGGGCAGGGCCACGAGCAGTACTTC
NA	TRBD1	TRBV10-3	TRBJ2-7	CAIRDRGYEQYF	TGTGCCATCCGGGACAGGGGCTACGAGCAGTACTTC
NA	NA	TRBV20-1	TRBJ1-2	CSASVIGTANYGYTF	TGCAGTGCTAGTGTGATTGGGACTGCTAACTATGGCTACACCTTC
NA	TRBD2	TRBV19	TRBJ2-7	CASSIASGLSSYEQYF	TGTGCCAGTAGTATAGCTAGCGGTCTTAGCTCCTACGAGCAGTACTTC
NA	NA	TRBV28	TRBJ1-1	CASIETGSAFF	TGTGCCAGCATAGAAACGGGGAGTGCTTTCTTT
NA	NA	TRBV7-9	TRBJ2-5	CASSLEASSQETQYF	TGTGCCAGCAGCTTAGAAGCTAGCAGTCAAGAGACCCAGTACTTC
NA	TRBD1	TRBV5-1	TRBJ1-2	CASSETGTDSFTF	TGCGCCAGCAGCGAGACCGGGACAGATTCGTTCACCTTC
NA	NA	TRBV15	TRBJ2-7	CATSRDYQDSYEQYF	TGTGCCACCAGCAGAGATTATCAGGACTCCTACGAGCAGTACTTC
NA	NA	TRBV9	TRBJ2-2	CASSITGATTGELFF	TGTGCCAGCAGTATTACGGGAGCGACCACCGGGGAGCTGTTTTTT
NA	TRBD1	TRBV5-1	TRBJ1-4	CASSPQTGRRDNEKLFF	TGCGCCAGCAGCCCACAGACAGGGCGCAGGGATAATGAAAAACTGTTTTTT
NA	NA	TRBV7-9	TRBJ1-5	CASSVSISQPQHF	TGTGCCAGCAGCGTTTCTATAAGCCAGCCCCAGCATTTT
many	NA	TRBV27	TRBJ2-3	CATATGFHGTDTQYF	TGTGCCACCGCGACAGGCTTCCACGGTACAGATACGCAGTATTTT
NA	TRBD1	TRBV5-1	TRBJ1-4	CASSLITGEGEKLFF	TGCGCCAGCAGCTTGATTACAGGGGAAGGAGAAAAACTGTTTTTT
NA	NA	TRBV5-5	TRBJ2-7	CASSLVPGNSYEQYF	TGTGCCAGCAGCTTGGTACCAGGGAATTCCTACGAGCAGTACTTC
once	NA	TRBV3-1/TRBV3-2	TRBJ2-5	CASSQEQVYQETQYF	TGTGCCAGCAGCCAAGAACAGGTGTACCAAGAGACCCAGTACTTC
once	TRBD2	TRBV5-4	TRBJ2-2	CASSRTAGGGHTGELFF	TGTGCCAGCAGCCGGACGGCGGGGGGCGGGCACACCGGGGAGCTGTTTTTT
NA	NA	TRBV5-4	TRBJ2-1	CASSFDTYGNNEQFF	TGTGCCAGCAGCTTCGACACATACGGTAACAATGAGCAGTTCTTC
NA	TRBD1	TRBV30	TRBJ1-2	CAGQDRRALF	TGTGCCGGGCAGGACAGGCGAGCCCTCTTC
NA	NA	TRBV5-5	TRBJ1-1	CASSLGGRGTEAFF	TGTGCCAGCAGCTTGGGGGGGCGCGGCACTGAAGCTTTCTTT
NA	NA	TRBV30	TRBJ1-2	CAWTSGWGSTGSGGYTF	TGTGCCTGGACTTCGGGTTGGGGATCGACAGGTTCCGGCGGCTACACCTTC
NA	TRBD2	TRBV28	TRBJ2-1	CASSLGTSGRGEQFF	TGTGCCAGCAGTTTGGGGACTAGCGGGAGGGGTGAGCAGTTCTTC
NA	NA	TRBV9	TRBJ2-7	CASTRGPTLQEGEQYF	TGTGCCAGCACTCGGGGACCCACCTTGCAGGAGGGCGAGCAGTACTTC
NA	NA	TRBV19	TRBJ2-7	CASSPRGGVYEQYF	TGTGCCAGTAGTCCCCGAGGGGGAGTCTACGAGCAGTACTTC
NA	TRBD1	TRBV4-2	TRBJ1-2	CASSQDWAGGTDGYTF	TGTGCCAGCAGCCAAGATTGGGCAGGGGGCACGGATGGCTACACCTTC
NA	NA	TRBV6-2/TRBV6-3	TRBJ1-1	CASSQGTEAFF	TGTGCCAGCAGTCAGGGGACGGAAGCTTTCTTT
NA	NA	TRBV18	TRBJ1-2	CASSPGETNYGYTF	TGTGCCAGCTCACCAGGGGAGACTAACTATGGCTACACCTTC
NA	NA	TRBV4-2	TRBJ2-3	CASSQKGTVLSSTDTQYF	TGTGCCAGCAGCCAAAAGGGGACTGTTTTATCTAGCACAGATACGCAGTATTTT
NA	NA	TRBV5-1	TRBJ1-1	CASSAGPSNTEAFF	TGCGCCAGCAGCGCGGGACCGTCGAACACTGAAGCTTTCTTT
NA	TRBD2	TRBV18	TRBJ2-2	CASSQRGLAGDLTGELFF	TGTGCCAGCTCCCAACGGGGACTAGCGGGAGATCTCACCGGGGAGCTGTTTTTT
NA	TRBD1	TRBV19	TRBJ1-4	CASSPDRDEKLFF	TGTGCCAGTAGTCCCGACAGGGATGAAAAACTGTTTTTT
NA	TRBD1	TRBV18	TRBJ1-5	CASSQGARGQPQHF	TGTGCCAGCTCACAGGGGGCGCGGGGTCAGCCCCAGCATTTT
NA	NA	TRBV6-2/TRBV6-3	TRBJ1-5	CASSYLRQGNQPQHF	TGTGCCAGCAGTTACCTAAGACAGGGCAATCAGCCCCAGCATTTT
NA	NA	TRBV9	TRBJ2-4	CASSGLSENIQYF	TGTGCCAGCAGCGGACTTTCCGAAAACATTCAGTACTTC
NA	NA	TRBV7-9	TRBJ2-7	CASSLERISYEQYF	TGTGCCAGCAGCTTAGAGCGGATCTCCTACGAGCAGTACTTC
NA	TRBD1	TRBV10-3	TRBJ1-5	CAIRDDRGNQPQHF	TGTGCCATCAGGGATGACAGGGGGAATCAGCCCCAGCATTTT
NA	TRBD2	TRBV28	TRBJ2-3	CASTQRAGGADTQYF	TGTGCCAGCACCCAAAGGGCGGGAGGCGCAGATACGCAGTATTTT
NA	TRBD1	TRBV2	TRBJ1-1	CASIKDRGDTEAFF	TGTGCCAGCATCAAGGACAGGGGAGACACTGAAGCTTTCTTT